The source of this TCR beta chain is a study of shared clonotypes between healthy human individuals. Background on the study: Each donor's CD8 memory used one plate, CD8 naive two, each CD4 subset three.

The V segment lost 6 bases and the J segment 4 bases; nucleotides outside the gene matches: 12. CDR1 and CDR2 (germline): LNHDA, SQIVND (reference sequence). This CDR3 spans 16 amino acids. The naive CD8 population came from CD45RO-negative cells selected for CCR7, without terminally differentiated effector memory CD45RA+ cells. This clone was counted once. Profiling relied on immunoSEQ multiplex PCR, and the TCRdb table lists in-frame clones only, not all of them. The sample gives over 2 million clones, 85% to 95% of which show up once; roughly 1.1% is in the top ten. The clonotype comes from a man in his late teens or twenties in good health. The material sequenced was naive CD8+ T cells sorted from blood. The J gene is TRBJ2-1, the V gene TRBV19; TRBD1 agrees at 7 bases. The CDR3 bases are TGTGCCAGTAGGCCCGCGCAACGGGACAGTTACAATGAGCAGTTCTTC. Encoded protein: CASRPAQRDSYNEQFF.